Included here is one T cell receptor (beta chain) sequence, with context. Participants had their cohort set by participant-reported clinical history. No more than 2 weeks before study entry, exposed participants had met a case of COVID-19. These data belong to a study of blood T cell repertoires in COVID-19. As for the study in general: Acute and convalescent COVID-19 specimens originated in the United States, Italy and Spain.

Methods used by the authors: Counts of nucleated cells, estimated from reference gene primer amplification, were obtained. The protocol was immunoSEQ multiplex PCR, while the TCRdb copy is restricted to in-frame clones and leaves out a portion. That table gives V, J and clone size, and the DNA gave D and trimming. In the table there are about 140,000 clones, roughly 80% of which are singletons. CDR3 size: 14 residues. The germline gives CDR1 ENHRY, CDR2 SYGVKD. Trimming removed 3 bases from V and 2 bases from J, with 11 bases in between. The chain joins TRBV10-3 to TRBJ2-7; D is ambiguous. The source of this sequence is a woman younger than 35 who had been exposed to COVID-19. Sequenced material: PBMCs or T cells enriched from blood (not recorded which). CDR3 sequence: CAISDITNTYEQYF. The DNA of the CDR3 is TGTGCCATCAGTGATATCACAAATACCTACGAGCAGTACTTC.